A few counts support the clone carrying this TCR beta chain. Antigen specificity is unknown. This specimen comes from a study of cytomegalovirus exposure and HLA in healthy donors. Study overall: Of a few hundred genotyped donors, about 80% grouped in the Caucasian-associated ancestry cluster. Study conclusions and caveats: Some 16,000 TCR beta sequences were associated with HLA alleles at 0.05 false discovery rate in a later analysis. The authors later found HLA-associated TCR beta chains more clonally expanded than equally common others.

These donors, healthy bone marrow donors, were studied. The PCR employed 60 Vbeta primers together with 13 Jbeta primers. The protocol was immunoSEQ multiplex PCR, while the TCRdb copy is restricted to in-frame clones and leaves out a portion. The sample includes about 200,000 clones, less than 85% of them seen just once. The receptor was derived from a girl aged 5 to 17 in good health and CMV-seropositive. Specimen: PBMCs.

The CDR3 sequence: CAIMNSGGAYEQYF. CDR3 DNA: TGTGCCATCATGAATAGCGGGGGGGCCTACGAGCAGTACTTC. V and J are TRBV10-3 and TRBJ2-7; TRBD2 aligns across 11 bases. Germline-derived CDR1 and CDR2 are ENHRY and SYGVKD. V trimming: 7 bases; J trimming: 2 bases; junction bases outside the gene matches: 4. The CDR3 has 14 residues.